This T cell receptor beta chain originates from a study of patients and donors after allogeneic stem cell transplantation. TCRdb re-derived calls from the RT-PCR reads in MiXCR, one entry per CDR3 protein. Here the sample spans about a million distinct CDR3 sequences, around 17% being singletons. This clonotype occurred a few times. The CDR3 has 15 residues. The germline V gene has CDR1 MNHEY and CDR2 SMNVEV (reference sequence). With 6 bases removed from V and 0 bases from J, the gap between germline ends came to 15 bases. The V call is TRBV27, the J call TRBJ2-7; D gene ambiguous. The TCR originated in a human donor who was either an allogeneic HSCT recipient or a stem cell or donor lymphocyte infusion donor (not recorded which). It is not recorded whose cells these are; they may come from a transplant donor. The specimen was blood, either unsorted or a sorted T cell fraction (not recorded which). The DNA of the CDR3 is TGTGCCAGCAGCCCAATCTCCGTAAGCTCCTACGAGCAGTACTTC. Amino acids: CASSPISVSSYEQYF.